This TCR beta chain was sequenced for a study of blood T cell repertoires in COVID-19. Study information: PBMCs, B-cell-depleted T cells, or T cells were the source of the cDNA or gDNA that made up the material.

This study enrolled people aged 18 to 89 from about two dozen US geographic areas. Membership in each cohort depended on participant-reported clinical history. Profiled with immunoSEQ multiplex PCR; TCRdb holds only in-frame clones, not every one. The data show over 300,000 clones, with roughly 90% seen just once and more than 0.9% held by the top ten. Between the trimmed V and J ends, which lost 0 bases and 6 bases, there was a span of 7 bases. Germline V lookup: CDR1 SGDLS, CDR2 YYNGEE. This CDR3 has 13 amino acids. What was sequenced was PBMCs or T cells enriched from blood (not recorded which). This TCR derives from a woman aged 25 to 39 with acute COVID-19. The J gene is TRBJ1-5, the V gene TRBV9; D perhaps matches TRBD1 (6 bases). The CDR3, as DNA: TGTGCCAGCAGCGTAGGGGGGCTTCAGCCCCAGCATTTT. Translation gives CASSVGGLQPQHF.